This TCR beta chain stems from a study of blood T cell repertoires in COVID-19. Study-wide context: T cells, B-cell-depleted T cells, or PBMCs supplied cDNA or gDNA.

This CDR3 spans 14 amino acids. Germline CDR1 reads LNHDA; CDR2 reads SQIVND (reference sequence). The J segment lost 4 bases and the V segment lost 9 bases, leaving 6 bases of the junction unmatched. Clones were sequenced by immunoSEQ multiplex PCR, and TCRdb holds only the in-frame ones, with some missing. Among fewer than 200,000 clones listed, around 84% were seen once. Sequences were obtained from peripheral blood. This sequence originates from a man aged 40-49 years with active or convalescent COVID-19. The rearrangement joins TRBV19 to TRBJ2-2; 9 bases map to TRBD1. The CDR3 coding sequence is TGTGCCAGCCGACAGGGGGTGAGCACCGGGGAGCTGTTTTTT. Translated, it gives CASRQGVSTGELFF.